This T cell receptor beta chain was sequenced in a study of OX40 agonist ivuxolimab in advanced cancers. Profiled with immunoSEQ multiplex PCR; TCRdb holds only in-frame clones, not every one. The profile shows about 41,000 clones, 70% to 90% of them singletons. Blood specimens came from baseline, cycle 4 day 1, and cycle 7 day 1. Comments on this clone: Its antigen is undetermined.

The CDR3 consists of 14 residues. Germline CDR1 is PRHDT and CDR2 is FYEKMQ (reference sequence). J gave up 5 bases and V 5 bases, and 7 bases lay outside the gene matches. Findings and caveats of the study: Certain nonresponding patients likewise had low normalized T-cell clonal expansion.

The sequence derives from an adult with an advanced solid tumor such as melanoma, head and neck, liver or kidney cancer. The material sequenced was CD4+ or CD8+ T cells sorted from blood, taken in a trial of the OX40 agonist ivuxolimab. The chain links TRBV13 to TRBJ2-5, with 8 bases aligning to TRBD2. CDR3 amino acids: CASSPRTSWETQYF. The CDR3 bases are TGTGCCAGCAGCCCGAGGACTAGCTGGGAGACCCAGTACTTC. Using reference TRBV13 and TRBJ2-5 for the parts outside the CDR3, the full variable domain is AAGVIQSPRHLIKEKRETATLKCYPIPRHDTVYWYQQGPGQDPQFLISFYEKMQSDKGSIPDRFSAQQFSDYHSELNMSSLELGDSALYFCASSPRTSWETQYFGPGTRLLVL.